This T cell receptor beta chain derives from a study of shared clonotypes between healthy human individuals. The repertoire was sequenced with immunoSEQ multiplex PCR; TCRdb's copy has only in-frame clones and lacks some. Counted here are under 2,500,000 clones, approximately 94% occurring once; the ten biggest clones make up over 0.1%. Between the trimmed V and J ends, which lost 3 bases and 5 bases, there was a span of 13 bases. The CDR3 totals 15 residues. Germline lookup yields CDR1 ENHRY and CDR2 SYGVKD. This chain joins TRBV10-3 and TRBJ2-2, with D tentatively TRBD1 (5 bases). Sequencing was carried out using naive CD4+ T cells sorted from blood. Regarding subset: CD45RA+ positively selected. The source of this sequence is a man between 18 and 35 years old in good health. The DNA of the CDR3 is TGTGCCATCAGTGAATTACTCTGGACAACCGGGGAGCTGTTTTTT. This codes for CAISELLWTTGELFF.